A selection of T cell receptor beta chains follows, all from one sample in a study of T cells in Graves' hyperthyroidism and ophthalmopathy. TCRdb processed the multiplex PCR reads anew with MiXCR; each CDR3 protein has one entry. Of around 600,000 distinct CDR3 sequences listed, about 45% are singletons. Sequencing was done on a sample of peripheral blood or thyroid tissue (not recorded which). Receptors were obtained from an adult man with Graves' disease, either hyperthyroidism or ophthalmopathy (not recorded which). Both conserved end residues are trimmed from each CDR3. D genes are given only for firm matches.

j_call: TRBJ2-7
v_call: TRBV5-1
d_call: .
cdr3_aa: ASSLRPDSSYEQY

j_call: TRBJ1-3
v_call: TRBV20-1
d_call: .
cdr3_aa: SASIGVTGNTIY

j_call: TRBJ1-6
v_call: TRBV6-5
d_call: .
cdr3_aa: ASSYSRGGALLNSPLH

j_call: TRBJ1-6
v_call: TRBV6-5
d_call: TRBD1
cdr3_aa: ASRKTGLTNSPLH

j_call: TRBJ2-7
v_call: TRBV20-1
d_call: TRBD2
cdr3_aa: SAKVSRGSSYEQY

j_call: TRBJ2-6
v_call: TRBV5-1
d_call: TRBD1
cdr3_aa: ASSVNRRGLDSGANVLT

j_call: TRBJ2-7
v_call: TRBV19
d_call: .
cdr3_aa: ASSILGGSYEQY

j_call: TRBJ1-1
v_call: TRBV15
d_call: TRBD1
cdr3_aa: ATSSLTGVGTEAF

j_call: TRBJ1-3
v_call: TRBV29-1
d_call: TRBD1
cdr3_aa: SRAGQGSGNTIY

j_call: TRBJ2-6
v_call: TRBV9
d_call: TRBD1
cdr3_aa: ASSVEGTGTVLT

j_call: TRBJ2-7
v_call: TRBV7-2
d_call: .
cdr3_aa: ASSFLGGMDEQY

j_call: TRBJ1-2
v_call: TRBV29-1
d_call: TRBD1
cdr3_aa: SVEGSTGPNYGYT